What follows are 17 T cell receptor beta chains derived from one specimen sequenced in a study of blood T cells in healthy people across ages. Through a sample-barcoded 5' primer and a J-beta primer mix, a second PCR was run for roughly 7 to 12 cycles. In TCRdb, the 5' RACE reads were re-called with MiXCR into one record per CDR3 protein. Altogether fewer than 750,000 distinct CDR3 sequences are present, more than 45% being singletons, with the ten largest covering around 24%. Sequencing was performed on blood. These receptor sequences come from a man aged 80 or over in good health.

This clonotype was detected many times. The chain recombines TRBV6-5 with TRBJ2-5; no clear D. CDR1 MNHEY and CDR2 SVGAGI come from the germline V gene. This CDR3 spans 13 amino acids. V dropped 6 bases and J dropped 2 bases, with 10 bases sitting between them. CDR3 region: CASSYGLQETQYF. CDR3 bases: TGTGCCAGCAGCTACGGGCTACAAGAGACCCAGTACTTC.

This rearrangement joins TRBV7-8 to TRBJ2-5, with D perhaps matching TRBD1 (7 bases). V lost 1 base and J 3 bases, leaving 12 bases between the germline ends. The CDR3 length is 15 residues. Germline CDR1 is SGHVS and CDR2 is FQNEAQ. The CDR3 sequence: CASSLVGRGEETQYF. The CDR3 DNA sequence: TGTGCCAGCAGCTTAGTTGGCAGGGGGGAAGAGACCCAGTACTTC.

The chain joins TRBV9 to TRBJ2-2, with 7 bases lining up with TRBD1. The germline V gene encodes CDR1 SGDLS and CDR2 YYNGEE. V was clipped by 8 bases and J by 3 bases; unmatched bases: 10. The CDR3 is made up of 15 amino acids. CDR3 bases: TGTGCCAGTTCTAACAGGGGCAAAGACACCGGGGAGCTGTTTTTT. This codes for CASSNRGKDTGELFF.

The chain recombines TRBV6-2 or TRBV6-3 with TRBJ2-1; 14 nucleotides line up with TRBD2. CDR1 is MNHEY and CDR2 is SVGEGT in the germline V gene. This CDR3 is built from 18 residues. The V segment lost 2 bases and the J segment 10 bases; nucleotides outside the gene matches: 13. The CDR3 nucleotides read TGTGCCAGCAGTTACCTCCCGGGACTAGCGGGAGTGGTGAAGGAGCAGTTCTTC. The encoded protein is CASSYLPGLAGVVKEQFF.

This rearrangement joins TRBV14 to TRBJ2-1; 9 bases map to TRBD2. Trimming cost V 5 bases and J 3 bases; bases outside gene matches: 8. Germline V gene sequence: CDR1 SGHDN, CDR2 FVKESK. CDR3 size: 16 residues. The CDR3 region has the DNA TGTGCCAGCAGCTATTATAGCGGGAGTCTCTACAATGAGCAGTTCTTC. It specifies CASSYYSGSLYNEQFF.

This clonotype was seen more than once but under ten times. The chain is built from TRBV6-2 or TRBV6-3 and TRBJ2-1; possible D gene TRBD2, 6 bases. The germline V gene has CDR1 MNHEY and CDR2 SVGEGT. V lost 2 bases, J lost 1 base, and 18 bases lay in between. The CDR3 spans 18 residues. The CDR3 loop reads CASSYGVSSGGSYNEQFF. The CDR3 bases are TGTGCCAGCAGTTACGGGGTCAGTAGCGGAGGGTCCTACAATGAGCAGTTCTTC.

As regards this clonotype: A much larger clone lies a single base off, so this may be a read error. The J gene is TRBJ2-7, the V gene TRBV20-1, with D uncertain. The CDR3 totals 10 residues. Germline V lookup: CDR1 DFQATT, CDR2 SNEGSKA (reference sequence). CDR3 in amino acids: CRQTPNEQYF. For the CDR3, the DNA is TGCAGGCAGACCCCCAATGAGCAGTACTTC.

This clonotype was counted a single time. The chain carries TRBV4-1 and TRBJ1-2; a possible D gene is TRBD1 (5 bases). Germline CDR1 is MGHRA and CDR2 is YSYEKL. This CDR3 contains 15 residues. V was pared by 1 base and J by 8 bases, with 17 bases between. The CDR3 spells CASSQGNRGPRGYTF. CDR3 nucleotide sequence: TGCGCCAGCAGCCAAGGGAACCGGGGACCCAGGGGCTACACCTTC.

The V call is TRBV20-1, the J call TRBJ2-1, with 7 nucleotides matching TRBD2. The J call may be faulty, since TRBJ2-7 better matches the DNA end. Germline V gene lookup returns CDR1 DFQATT and CDR2 SNEGSKA (reference sequence). The CDR3 consists of 15 residues. CDR3 nucleotide sequence: TGCAGTGCTAGAAAAAGCGGGGACTCCTACAATGAGCAGTACTTC. Its protein product is CSARKSGDSYNEQYF.

This clonotype was seen only a few times. As DNA, the CDR3 is TGTGCCAGCAGCTATGCTAGCGGGACAGATACGCAGTATTTT. Translation: CASSYASGTDTQYF. The chain is built from TRBV7-9 and TRBJ2-3, with TRBD2 identical over 8 bases. The CDR3 totals 14 residues. Germline loops: CDR1 SEHNR, CDR2 FQNEAQ (reference sequence). J gave up 3 bases and V 4 bases, and 3 bases lay outside the gene matches.

The rearrangement joins TRBV20-1 to TRBJ2-1; 8 bases line up with TRBD2. V lost 0 bases and J lost 12; bases outside the gene matches: 7. Germline V gives CDR1 DFQATT, CDR2 SNEGSKA (reference sequence). There are 13 residues in the CDR3. The CDR3 is CSARDWTSSVQFF. The CDR3 DNA follows: TGCAGTGCTAGAGATTGGACTAGCTCAGTGCAGTTCTTC.

V gene TRBV29-1 combines with J gene TRBJ1-1; no clear D gene. CDR1 is SQVTM, CDR2 ANQGSEA, per germline. Trimming stripped 1 base from V and 1 base from J, with 7 bases between. This CDR3 is 13 amino acids long. The CDR3 loop is CSVEVGGNTEAFF. The DNA for the CDR3 is TGCAGCGTTGAAGTGGGAGGGAACACTGAAGCTTTCTTT.

The chain is built from TRBV6-1 and TRBJ2-3; no reliable D call. Germline lookup yields CDR1 MNHNS and CDR2 SASEGT. The V and J ends lost 0 bases and 4 bases respectively, with 11 bases between them. The CDR3 totals 15 residues. The CDR3 region is CASSEARRPADTQYF. The CDR3, as DNA: TGTGCCAGCAGTGAAGCCCGAAGGCCTGCAGATACGCAGTATTTT.

The V call is TRBV20-1, the J call TRBJ2-1, with 7 bases identical to TRBD1. The CDR3 is made up of 15 amino acids. The trim removed 6 bases at V and 3 bases at J, leaving 11 bases unmatched. Germline assignment: CDR1 DFQATT and CDR2 SNEGSKA (reference sequence). The CDR3 protein is CSAGDRGGSYNEQFF. In DNA form, the CDR3 reads TGCAGTGCCGGTGATCGAGGGGGCAGCTACAATGAGCAGTTCTTC.

Regarding this clonotype: One end of the junction varies from germline; a read error may be responsible. V and J are TRBV6-6 and TRBJ2-2; D might be TRBD2 (6 bases). The length of the CDR3 is 15 residues. CDR1 and CDR2 from the germline V gene are MNHNY and SVGAGI (reference sequence). As DNA, the CDR3 is TGTGCCACCAGCAGTGGAGGGTCGGGCACCAGGGAGCTGTTTTTT. Protein product: CATSSGGSGTRELFF.

This chain uses TRBV6-2 or TRBV6-3 with TRBJ1-1; no firm D call. Germline V gene data show CDR1 as MNHEY and CDR2 as SVGEGT. The V gene lost 2 bases and the J gene lost 2 bases, with 6 bases spanning the gap. This CDR3 has 13 residues. Here the CDR3 DNA reads TGTGCCAGCAGTTACACGACCAACACTGAAGCTTTCTTT. It specifies CASSYTTNTEAFF.

This sequence joins TRBV5-1 and TRBJ2-7; 10 bases align to TRBD1. After removal of 2 bases from V and 5 bases from J, the junction contained 7 bases not matched to a gene. The germline gives CDR1 SGHRS, CDR2 YFSETQ. The CDR3 is 15 amino acids. The CDR3 loop is CASSFGTGEADEQYF. As DNA, the CDR3 is TGCGCCAGCAGCTTTGGGACAGGGGAAGCGGACGAGCAGTACTTC.